By share of the sample, the clone carrying this T cell receptor (beta chain) is medium-sized. The antigen is unknown. Only in-frame clones appear in the TCRdb table, and some are missing; sequencing was by immunoSEQ multiplex PCR. The table has approximately 94,000 clones, 91% seen once. These data come from a study of OX40 agonist ivuxolimab in advanced cancers. Whole-study findings and limits: The CD4+ and CD8+ T cells in the blood had expanded clonally by week 6 at 0.1 to 3.0 mg/kg.

The CDR3 has 13 residues. V was cut by 5 bases and J by 7 bases, with 11 bases left in between. The germline V gene encodes CDR1 SEHNR and CDR2 FQNEAQ (reference sequence). This material consisted of CD4+ or CD8+ T cells sorted from blood, taken in a trial of the OX40 agonist ivuxolimab. The receptor was isolated from an adult with an advanced solid tumor such as melanoma, head and neck, liver or kidney cancer. The chain carries TRBV7-9 and TRBJ1-4; unclear D gene. CDR3 protein: CASSQYGVEKLFF. The CDR3, as DNA: TGTGCCAGCAGCCAGTACGGGGTTGAAAAACTGTTTTTT. The full variable domain, rest sourced from reference TRBV7-9 and TRBJ1-4, is DTGVSQNPRHKITKRGQNVTFRCDPISEHNRLYWYRQTLGQGPEFLTYFQNEAQLEKSRLLSDRFSAERPKGSFSTLEIQRTEQGDSAMYLCASSQYGVEKLFFGSGTQLSVL.